The clone carrying this T cell receptor (beta chain) was observed a few times. The record originates from a study of response to subunit inactivated influenza vaccine. TCRdb re-derived calls from the RT-PCR reads in MiXCR, one entry per CDR3 protein. The sample contains about 540,000 distinct CDR3 sequences, around a quarter of which appear only once. This CDR3 contains 16 residues. Germline CDR1 and CDR2: MDHEN and SYDVKM. Unmatched junction bases numbered 10, after V lost 8 bases and J lost 5 bases. The same data also went into a second study, on T cells expressing NK-cell markers. This second study notes: UMIs were included in TCR beta cDNA generated by 5'RACE template switching. The study drew TCR beta repertoires from sorted CD3+CD56+NKG2C+, CD3+CD56+NKG2C- and CD3+CD56-NKG2C+ T cells. In the group of eight sequenced donors, seven were HCMV-seropositive and one was seronegative. Also leading the CD3+CD56-NKG2C+ fraction in a few donors were these clonotypes.

The starting material was CD4+ T cells sorted from PBMCs, obtained approximately 12 days after vaccination. The TCR was taken from a man over 45 who received an inactivated influenza vaccine. The chain has TRBV28 and TRBJ2-1, with 12 bases lining up with TRBD2. CDR3 region: CASLRLAGVIHNEQFF. Written as DNA, the CDR3 is TGTGCCAGCCTCCGACTAGCGGGAGTTATCCACAATGAGCAGTTCTTC.